This entry concerns a single T cell receptor (beta chain). Its antigen remains undetermined. No per-base quality is available; no much larger clone lies one base away. The data belong to a study of OX40 agonist ivuxolimab in advanced cancers. Background on the whole study: Ivuxolimab was a fully human IgG2 agonistic monoclonal antibody targeting the costimulatory receptor OX40 (CD134). Partial responses occurred in three dose-escalation patients: two with cutaneous melanoma and one with hepatocellular carcinoma. Among the 52 dose-escalation patients, some 20 had hepatocellular carcinoma, 15 melanoma, 9 renal cell carcinoma and 9 head and neck cancer. Peripheral TCRbeta sequencing was intended to test whether TCR sequence diversity was altered and clonal T-cell expansion was caused by ivuxolimab. The dose-escalation cohort was around 84% male with a mean age of about 65 years, ranging from 23 to 79. Intravenous ivuxolimab was administered to patients every 2 weeks at six dose levels: 0.01, 0.1, 0.3, 1.5, 3 and 10 mg/kg. The paper reports the monotherapy dose-escalation portion (N of about 56 patients) of the phase I ivuxolimab trial. Patients were allowed to have had prior anti-PD-1, anti-PD-L1 or anti-CTLA-4 therapy, and around 43% of the dose-escalation patients had been treated with checkpoint inhibitors.

For sequencing of the TCRbeta CDR3 region, genomic DNA was extracted from the sorted cells. The immunoSEQ Assay was used to sequence the TCRbeta CDR3 regions. TCRdb limited this immuneACCESS table to in-frame rearrangements with V and J called. A share of clones is missing; checked studies link under half to unresolved V genes, and the rest is unexplained. The sample has 70,000 to 80,000 clones on record, approximately 90% of them singletons. More than 0.3% of the sample comes from the top ten. Study-wide findings and limitations: In the 0.1-3.0 mg/kg groups, partial responders had among the lowest normalized peripheral clonal expansion, particularly in CD8+ T cells. Clonal expansion of both CD4+ and CD8+ blood T cells was observed from baseline to week 6 at doses 0.1 to 3.0 mg/kg. After ivuxolimab, more expanded clones were found on average in CD8+ T cells than in CD4+ T cells. Low levels of normalized T-cell clonal expansion were also seen in some nonresponding patients. The antigen specificity of the clonally expanded peripheral T cells was not determined.

The CDR3 runs 11 amino acids, cysteine and phenylalanine included. Only the CDR3 DNA stays, 33 bases, in frame from base 1. Trimming costs V 2 bases and J 3 bases, and their ends lie 1 base apart. CDR1 is given as MNHEY and CDR2 as SVGAGI, both from the germline V gene. Patients with a history of autoimmune disease or receiving systemic immunosuppression were excluded from the trial. Peripheral blood for TCR sequencing was collected from all dose cohorts at baseline, on cycle 4 day 1, and on cycle 7 day 1. Samples came from an open-label, multicenter, first-in-human phase I dose-escalation trial of ivuxolimab. Adults with locally advanced or metastatic melanoma, renal cell carcinoma, hepatocellular carcinoma or head and neck squamous cell carcinoma were enrolled in the trial. CD4+ and CD8+ T cells were sorted separately from peripheral blood before TCR sequencing.

The chain is encoded by TRBV6-5 joined to TRBJ2-5; no D gene call is confident. The receptor comes from an adult with an advanced solid tumor such as melanoma, head and neck, liver or kidney cancer. Sequencing used CD4+ or CD8+ T cells sorted from blood, obtained in a trial of the OX40 agonist ivuxolimab. The nucleotide sequence is TGTGCCAGCAGTTACGAAGAGACCCAGTACTTC. Translated, this is CASSYEETQYF.